The entry below gives a single T cell receptor beta chain sequence along with its context. Its antigen remains unknown. The data were taken from a study of T cell responses to AZD1222 COVID-19 vaccine. Points from the study as a whole: Two AZD1222 administrations were followed by greater Spike-specific TCR breadth and depth. Without day 14 samples, only post-peak T cell repertoires were studied. Nearly half of unique spike-specific TCRs reportedly avoided B.1.351 and B.1.1.7 mutated regions.

Generated by immunoSEQ multiplex PCR, the TCRdb table keeps only in-frame clones and is missing some. The data show approximately 150,000 clones, roughly nine tenths seen once. The CDR3 runs to 17 residues. Trimming removed 1 base from V and 7 bases from J, with 19 bases in between. Germline CDR1 SNHLY, CDR2 FYNNEI. Doses given second, at about 4 or about 12 weeks, were pooled. This receptor was identified in an adult who received the AZD1222 COVID-19 vaccine. The sample was peripheral blood, taken 28 days after the second AZD1222 dose. The chain couples TRBV2 to TRBJ1-4; a weak D match, TRBD1 (5 bases). Here the CDR3 reads CASSEGGGTILREKLFF. CDR3 bases: TGTGCCAGCAGTGAAGGCGGAGGGACGATCTTGCGTGAAAAACTGTTTTTT.